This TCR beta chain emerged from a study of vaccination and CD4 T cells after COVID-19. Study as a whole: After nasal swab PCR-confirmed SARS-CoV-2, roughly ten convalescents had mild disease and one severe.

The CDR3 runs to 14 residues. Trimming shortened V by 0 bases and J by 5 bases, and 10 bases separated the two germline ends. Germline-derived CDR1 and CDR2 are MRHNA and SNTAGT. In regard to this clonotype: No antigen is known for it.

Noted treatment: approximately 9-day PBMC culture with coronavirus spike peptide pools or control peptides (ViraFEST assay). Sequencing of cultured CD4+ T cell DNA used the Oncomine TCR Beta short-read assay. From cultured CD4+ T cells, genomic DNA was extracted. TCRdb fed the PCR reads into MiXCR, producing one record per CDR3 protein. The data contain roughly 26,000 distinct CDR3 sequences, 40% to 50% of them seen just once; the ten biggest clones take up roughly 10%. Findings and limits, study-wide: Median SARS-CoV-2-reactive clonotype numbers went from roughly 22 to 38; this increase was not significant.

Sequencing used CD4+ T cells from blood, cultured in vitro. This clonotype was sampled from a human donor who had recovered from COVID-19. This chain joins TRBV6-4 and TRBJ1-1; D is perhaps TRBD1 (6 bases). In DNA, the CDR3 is TGTGCCAGCAGTGACTCGGGGGGGGCAACTGAAGCTTTCTTT. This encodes CASSDSGGATEAFF.